The rows below give T cell receptor beta chains drawn from one sample of a study of OX40 agonist ivuxolimab in advanced cancers. Some clones are missing from TCRdb's copy, which holds only in-frame ones; the method was immunoSEQ multiplex PCR. The repertoire holds tens of thousands of clones, with roughly four fifths as singletons. Source: CD4+ or CD8+ T cells sorted from blood, taken in a trial of the OX40 agonist ivuxolimab. These receptor sequences come from an adult with an advanced solid tumor such as melanoma, head and neck, liver or kidney cancer. Both conserved end residues are part of each CDR3. Fields, in order: CDR3 protein, CDR3 DNA, J gene, CDR3 length, clone size, D gene, V gene. A D gene is named only where the DNA matches it firmly. The size entry is marked missing in some rows and otherwise reads once, few, many or a size class.

CDR3: CASSFIGPRKGGTEAFF
DNA: TGTGCCAGCAGTTTTATAGGTCCGCGTAAGGGGGGCACTGAAGCTTTCTTT
J: TRBJ1-1
length: 17
size: .
D: .
V: TRBV28

CDR3: CASSQFSVGNEQFF
DNA: TGCGCCAGCAGCCAATTTAGCGTAGGGAATGAGCAGTTCTTC
J: TRBJ2-1
length: 14
size: .
D: .
V: TRBV4-1

CDR3: CASRWTGTGDSNQPQHF
DNA: TGTGCCAGTAGGTGGACAGGGACTGGGGATAGCAATCAGCCCCAGCATTTT
J: TRBJ1-5
length: 17
size: medium-sized
D: TRBD1
V: TRBV28

CDR3: CASSFPGPSPDSYEQYF
DNA: TGTGCCAGCAGTTTTCCCGGACCTTCCCCCGACTCCTACGAGCAGTACTTC
J: TRBJ2-7
length: 17
size: once
D: .
V: TRBV27

CDR3: CASSLKTSVETQYF
DNA: TGTGCCAGCAGCTTAAAGACTAGTGTAGAGACCCAGTACTTC
J: TRBJ2-5
length: 14
size: .
D: .
V: TRBV5-4

CDR3: CASRGGGGGELFF
DNA: TGTGCCAGCAGAGGCGGGGGGGGCGGGGAGCTGTTTTTT
J: TRBJ2-2
length: 13
size: .
D: TRBD2
V: TRBV28

CDR3: CASSPLVGRELFF
DNA: TGTGCCAGCAGTCCGCTGGTGGGCCGGGAGCTGTTTTTT
J: TRBJ2-2
length: 13
size: few
D: .
V: TRBV28

CDR3: CASSSSSGRANEQFF
DNA: TGTGCCAGCAGCAGTTCTAGCGGGAGGGCCAATGAGCAGTTCTTC
J: TRBJ2-1
length: 15
size: .
D: TRBD2
V: TRBV7-6

CDR3: CASSQRTSGSGTGELFF
DNA: TGCGCCAGCAGCCAAAGGACTAGCGGGAGTGGAACCGGGGAGCTGTTTTTT
J: TRBJ2-2
length: 17
size: .
D: TRBD2
V: TRBV4-1

CDR3: CASSFQGMDEAFF
DNA: TGTGCCAGCAGTTTCCAAGGGATGGATGAAGCTTTCTTT
J: TRBJ1-1
length: 13
size: .
D: .
V: TRBV27

CDR3: CASSPRLGIDTSYEQYF
DNA: TGTGCCAGCAGCCCACGCCTGGGGATTGACACTTCCTACGAGCAGTACTTC
J: TRBJ2-7
length: 17
size: .
D: .
V: TRBV11-2

CDR3: CASSFSQETQYF
DNA: TGTGCCAGCAGTTTCAGTCAAGAGACCCAGTACTTC
J: TRBJ2-5
length: 12
size: .
D: .
V: TRBV2

CDR3: CASSIGRLAGGYNEQFF
DNA: TGTGCCAGTAGTATAGGTAGACTAGCGGGAGGGTACAATGAGCAGTTCTTC
J: TRBJ2-1
length: 17
size: .
D: TRBD2
V: TRBV19

CDR3: CASSVAPGRQETQYF
DNA: TGTGCCAGCAGTGTAGCTCCGGGACGTCAAGAGACCCAGTACTTC
J: TRBJ2-5
length: 15
size: .
D: .
V: TRBV6-1

CDR3: CASNRPEANYGYTF
DNA: TGTGCCAGCAATAGGCCCGAAGCTAACTATGGCTACACCTTC
J: TRBJ1-2
length: 14
size: .
D: .
V: TRBV28

CDR3: CASSRRAEVTEAFF
DNA: TGCGCCAGCAGCCGCCGGGCTGAGGTCACTGAAGCTTTCTTT
J: TRBJ1-1
length: 14
size: few
D: .
V: TRBV5-1